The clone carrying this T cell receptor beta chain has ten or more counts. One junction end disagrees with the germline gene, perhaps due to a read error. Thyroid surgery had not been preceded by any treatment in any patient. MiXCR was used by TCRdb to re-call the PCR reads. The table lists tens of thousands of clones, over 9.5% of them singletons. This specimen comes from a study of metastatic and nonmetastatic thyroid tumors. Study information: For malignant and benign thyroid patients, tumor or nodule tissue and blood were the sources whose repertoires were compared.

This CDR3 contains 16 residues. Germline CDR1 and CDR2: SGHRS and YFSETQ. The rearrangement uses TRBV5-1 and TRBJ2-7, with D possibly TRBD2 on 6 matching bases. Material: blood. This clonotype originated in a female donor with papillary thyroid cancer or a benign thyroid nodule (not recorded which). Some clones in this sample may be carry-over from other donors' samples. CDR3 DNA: TGCGCCAGCAGATTGGGAGTTCTGGGGGTCGCGGGGGAGCAGTACTTC. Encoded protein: CASRLGVLGVAGEQYF.